Presented here are 25 T cell receptor beta chains from one specimen sequenced in a study of PD-L1 blockade in urothelial cancer. TCRdb keeps only in-frame clones here, not all; method: immunoSEQ multiplex PCR. The table shows approximately 14,000 clones, with approximately 88% occurring only once. Material: PBMCs, obtained around atezolizumab (anti-PD-L1) treatment. These receptor sequences come from a man between 70 and 80 years old with urothelial cancer.

V usage is TRBV18 and J usage is TRBJ1-2; 10 positions match TRBD1. The germline V gene encodes CDR1 KGHSH and CDR2 LQKENI. J lost 6 bases, V lost 3 bases, and 4 bases had no gene match. The CDR3 sequence is 14 residues long. The CDR3 is CASSPGQGLNGYTF. DNA for the CDR3: TGTGCCAGCTCACCGGGACAGGGGTTGAATGGCTACACCTTC.

This chain uses TRBV4-2 with TRBJ2-5, with unresolved D. V lost 0 bases and J lost 7, with 6 bases in between. In germline, CDR1 is LGHNA, CDR2 YNFKEQ. This CDR3 spans 12 amino acids. The DNA for the CDR3 is TGTGCCAGCAGCCAAGACTATGGGACCCAGTACTTC. Translation gives CASSQDYGTQYF.

The rearrangement uses TRBV7-7 and TRBJ1-2, with D hard to call. This CDR3 comprises 18 residues. Trimming cost V 4 bases and J 1 base, with 22 bases left between them. Germline CDR1 is SSHAT and CDR2 is FNYEAQ (reference sequence). The CDR3 region has the DNA TGTGCCAGCAGCTCGCCCAGGTCACGCCCAAGGCTTAACTATGGCTACACCTTC. Residues: CASSSPRSRPRLNYGYTF.

The gene calls are TRBV5-4 and TRBJ2-2; perhaps TRBD1 as D (7 bases). The CDR3 spans 17 residues. Germline loops: CDR1 SGHNT, CDR2 YYREEE (reference sequence). Trimming shortened V by 1 base and J by 2 bases, and 15 bases separated the two germline ends. This chain's CDR3 is CASSLRRRDSNTGELFF. As DNA, the CDR3 is TGTGCCAGCAGCTTGCGCCGGAGGGACAGCAACACCGGGGAGCTGTTTTTT.

This rearrangement joins TRBV5-1 to TRBJ2-3; 10 positions match TRBD2. V lost 5 bases to trimming and J lost 2 bases; unmatched junction nucleotides: 5. CDR3 length: 15 residues. Germline assignment: CDR1 SGHRS and CDR2 YFSETQ. The CDR3 DNA follows: TGCGCCAGCAGGAGCGGGGGGGATAACACAGATACGCAGTATTTT. Protein sequence: CASRSGGDNTDTQYF. Drawing the rest from reference TRBV5-1 and TRBJ2-3, the complete variable domain is KAGVTQTPRYLIKTRGQQVTLSCSPISGHRSVSWYQQTPGQGLQFLFEYFSETQRNKGNFPGRFSGRQFSNSRSEMNVSTLELGDSALYLCASRSGGDNTDTQYFGPGTRLTVL.

CDR3 sequence: CASSDLAGRTDTQYF. CDR3 nucleotide sequence: TGTGCCAGCAGCGACCTAGCGGGGCGCACAGATACGCAGTATTTT. The chain uses TRBV9 and TRBJ2-3, with 9 bases lining up with TRBD2. Germline lookup yields CDR1 SGDLS and CDR2 YYNGEE. The CDR3 loop spans 15 amino acids. V was clipped by 3 bases and J by 1 base; unmatched bases: 3.

The rearrangement links TRBV25-1 to TRBJ1-4; D gene ambiguous. The V and J ends lost 3 bases and 10 bases respectively, with 9 bases between them. Germline V gene lookup returns CDR1 MGHDK and CDR2 SYGVNS. The CDR3 runs 12 residues. DNA of the CDR3: TGTGCCAGCAGTGAGGAAGGGAGAAAACTGTTTTTT. Its translation is CASSEEGRKLFF.

The CDR3 bases are TGTGCCAGCCGCCCGGGGTTGGGGACCGGGGAGCTGTTTTTT. Translated, it gives CASRPGLGTGELFF. The chain is built from TRBV27 and TRBJ2-2, with D possibly TRBD2 on 5 matching bases. Trimming stripped 8 bases from V and 5 bases from J, with 15 bases between. Per germline, CDR1 MNHEY and CDR2 SMNVEV (reference sequence). CDR3 length: 14 residues.

This clone showed up just a few times. The rearrangement links TRBV19 to TRBJ1-5; no clear D gene. The CDR3 is made up of 10 amino acids. Germline V CDR1 and CDR2: LNHDA, SQIVND (reference sequence). Trimming took off 4 bases at V and 7 bases at J, with 2 bases between the two ends. Here the CDR3 reads CASSTQPQHF. The DNA of the CDR3 is TGTGCCAGTAGTACGCAGCCCCAGCATTTT. Complete variable domain (other parts from reference TRBV19 and TRBJ1-5): DGGITQSPKYLFRKEGQNVTLSCEQNLNHDAMYWYRQDPGQGLRLIYYSQIVNDFQKGDIAEGYSVSREKKESFPLTVTSAQKNPTAFYLCASSTQPQHFGDGTRLSIL.

This chain joins TRBV5-6 and TRBJ1-1; no clear D gene. CDR1 and CDR2 from the germline V gene are SGHDT and YYEEEE. CDR3 length: 12 residues. The germline V and J ends were trimmed by 5 bases and 5 bases, with 10 bases remaining between them. The CDR3, as DNA: TGTGCCAGCAGTCCCGGTCGGACTGAAGCTTTCTTT. Translation gives CASSPGRTEAFF.

This chain joins TRBV6-4 and TRBJ1-1, with 11 bases identical to TRBD1. The CDR3 totals 16 residues. Germline CDR1 MRHNA, CDR2 SNTAGT. With V trimmed by 9 bases and J by 0 bases, 9 bases remained unmatched. CDR3 region: CASVGQGELMNTEAFF. The CDR3 nucleotides read TGTGCCAGTGTGGGACAGGGGGAACTCATGAACACTGAAGCTTTCTTT.

The CDR3 loop is CASSLLQSRSGNTIYF. The CDR3 nucleotides are TGTGCCAGCAGTTTATTACAGAGCCGCTCTGGAAACACCATATATTTT. The chain recombines TRBV28 with TRBJ1-3; D ambiguous. This CDR3 contains 16 residues. Germline values: CDR1 MDHEN, CDR2 SYDVKM. V shed 1 base and J shed 0 bases, with 10 bases lying between them.

This rearrangement joins TRBV4-1 to TRBJ1-4; D is perhaps TRBD1 (5 bases). The CDR3 contains 14 residues. In germline, CDR1 is MGHRA, CDR2 YSYEKL. V was pared by 1 base and J by 8 bases, with 11 bases between. The chain's CDR3 is CASSQGGGREKLFF. The CDR3 DNA follows: TGCGCCAGCAGCCAAGGGGGGGGAAGGGAAAAACTGTTTTTT.

The rearrangement joins TRBV7-2 to TRBJ2-1; D uncertain. The CDR3 length is 12 residues. Germline assignment: CDR1 SGHTA and CDR2 FQGNSA. V was trimmed by 5 bases and J by 7 bases, leaving 9 bases between them. CDR3 sequence (DNA): TGTGCCAGCAGCGCTAGTAGAAATGAGCAGTTCTTC. Its protein is CASSASRNEQFF.

The J gene is TRBJ1-6, the V gene TRBV4-1; the match to TRBD1 covers 10 bases. The CDR3 runs to 20 residues. After removal of 5 bases from V and 10 bases from J, the junction contained 23 bases not matched to a gene. The germline V gene encodes CDR1 MGHRA and CDR2 YSYEKL. The CDR3 region has the DNA TGCGCCAGCAGCTTACAAAGGTCATTCGGGACAGGGGAATTCCAGTCACCCCTCCACTTT. Translation gives CASSLQRSFGTGEFQSPLHF.

The rearrangement links TRBV28 to TRBJ2-7; 7 bases agree with TRBD1. CDR3 length: 14 amino acids. V dropped 6 bases and J dropped 0; count of bases not matched to a gene: 5. Germline CDR1 reads MDHEN; CDR2 reads SYDVKM. The CDR3 here is CASSPGQLSYEQYF. The CDR3 bases are TGTGCCAGCAGCCCGGGACAGCTCTCCTACGAGCAGTACTTC.

The chain uses TRBV5-1 and TRBJ1-2, with 7 bases that match TRBD1. The CDR3 is 15 amino acids. Trimming cost V 3 bases and J 2 bases; bases outside gene matches: 7. Germline CDR1 is SGHRS and CDR2 is YFSETQ. This CDR3 reads CASSSPDRVNYGYTF. The DNA for the CDR3 is TGCGCCAGCAGCTCGCCCGACAGGGTGAACTATGGCTACACCTTC.

V usage is TRBV11-2 and J usage is TRBJ1-4; 11 positions match TRBD1. This CDR3 has 17 amino acids. Germline V gene data show CDR1 as SGHAT and CDR2 as FQNNGV. Unmatched junction bases numbered 10, after V lost 2 bases and J lost 8 bases. The CDR3 DNA sequence: TGTGCCAGCAGCTTATCACCGGGTGGACAGGGGGCAGAAAAACTGTTTTTT. Translating it yields CASSLSPGGQGAEKLFF.

The chain combines TRBV27 with TRBJ2-7, with D uncertain. The CDR3 has 14 amino acids. Germline lookup yields CDR1 MNHEY and CDR2 SMNVEV (reference sequence). Trimming stripped 7 bases from V and 7 bases from J, with 20 bases between. The CDR3 protein is CASISGGLPQEQYF. In DNA form, the CDR3 reads TGTGCCAGCATCTCCGGTGGGCTACCTCAGGAGCAGTACTTC.

The chain has TRBV7-9 and TRBJ1-1; the D gene is possibly TRBD1 (5 bases). Germline V CDR1 and CDR2: SEHNR, FQNEAQ (reference sequence). The CDR3 contains 12 residues. The V end lost 4 bases, the J end lost 5 bases, and 8 bases lay between the germline ends. The CDR3: CASSSRDTEAFF. CDR3 sequence (DNA): TGTGCCAGCAGCTCCAGGGATACTGAAGCTTTCTTT.

The CDR3 bases are TGCGCCAGCAGCTTGACGACTAGTAATATTGGCAATGAGCAGTTCTTC. Its protein product is CASSLTTSNIGNEQFF. The chain has TRBV5-1 and TRBJ2-1; tentatively, D is TRBD2 (6 bases). Trimming stripped 1 base from V and 6 bases from J, with 17 bases between. Germline V lookup: CDR1 SGHRS, CDR2 YFSETQ. The CDR3 length is 16 residues.

The chain uses TRBV7-6 and TRBJ1-4, with 7 nucleotides matching TRBD1. Trimming removed 9 bases from V and 3 bases from J; junction bases left unmatched: 7. Germline lookup yields CDR1 SGHVS and CDR2 FNYEAQ. This CDR3 spans 14 amino acids. CDR3 loop: CASGGGQSNEKLFF. In nucleotides, the CDR3 is TGTGCCAGTGGAGGGGGACAGTCTAATGAAAAACTGTTTTTT. The complete variable domain, with remaining parts taken from reference TRBV7-6 and TRBJ1-4, reads GAGVSQSPRYKVTKRGQDVALRCDPISGHVSLYWYRQALGQGPEFLTYFNYEAQQDKSGLPNDRFSAERPEGSISTLTIQRTEQRDSAMYRCASGGGQSNEKLFFGSGTQLSVL.

This chain uses TRBV7-6 with TRBJ1-5; no clear D. V was cut by 5 bases and J by 1 base, with 9 bases left in between. CDR3 size: 14 residues. Germline lookup yields CDR1 SGHVS and CDR2 FNYEAQ. CDR3 in DNA: TGTGCCAGCAGCGCTACTACAAGCAATCAGCCCCAGCATTTT. Amino acid sequence: CASSATTSNQPQHF.

CDR3 residues: CASMAGPLTGNTIYF. Written as DNA, the CDR3 is TGTGCCTCCATGGCGGGGCCCTTGACGGGAAACACCATATATTTT. The chain has TRBV7-8 and TRBJ1-3, with D perhaps matching TRBD1 (5 bases). Germline assignment: CDR1 SGHVS and CDR2 FQNEAQ. The CDR3 is made up of 15 amino acids. V was shortened by 11 bases and J by 4 bases, with 21 bases between the two germline ends.

The V gene is TRBV5-1, the J gene TRBJ2-1; a weak D match, TRBD1 (6 bases). Per germline, CDR1 SGHRS and CDR2 YFSETQ. Trimming pared 5 bases from V and 4 bases from J, leaving 19 bases between. The length of the CDR3 is 16 residues. The CDR3: CASRGGLSRTYNEQFF. As DNA, the CDR3 is TGCGCCAGCAGAGGGGGATTGTCCAGGACTTACAATGAGCAGTTCTTC. Looking up the rest from reference TRBV5-1 and TRBJ2-1 gives the full variable domain: KAGVTQTPRYLIKTRGQQVTLSCSPISGHRSVSWYQQTPGQGLQFLFEYFSETQRNKGNFPGRFSGRQFSNSRSEMNVSTLELGDSALYLCASRGGLSRTYNEQFFGPGTRLTVL.